This entry features one T cell receptor (beta chain) sequence. Its ends do not fully match the called genes, so a read error is possible. The data derive from a study of blood T cell repertoires in COVID-19. As originally analysed: For nucleated cells, counts were estimated from reference gene primer amplification. TCRdb's copy holds only in-frame clones and misses some; the assay was immunoSEQ multiplex PCR. V and J calls and clone size are those listed in that table; D and trimming were worked out from the DNA. Of 250,000 to 350,000 clones listed, roughly 90% are singletons. The sequence derives from a woman aged 50 to 65 who had recovered from COVID-19. The sequenced sample was peripheral blood.

The CDR3 reads CASSLGQNYGYTF. For the CDR3, the DNA is TGTGCCAGCAGCTTGGGGCAGAACTACGGCTACACCTTC. The V call is TRBV5-5, the J call TRBJ1-2; D is unclear. The CDR3 spans 13 residues. The germline gives CDR1 SGHKS, CDR2 YYEKEE (reference sequence).